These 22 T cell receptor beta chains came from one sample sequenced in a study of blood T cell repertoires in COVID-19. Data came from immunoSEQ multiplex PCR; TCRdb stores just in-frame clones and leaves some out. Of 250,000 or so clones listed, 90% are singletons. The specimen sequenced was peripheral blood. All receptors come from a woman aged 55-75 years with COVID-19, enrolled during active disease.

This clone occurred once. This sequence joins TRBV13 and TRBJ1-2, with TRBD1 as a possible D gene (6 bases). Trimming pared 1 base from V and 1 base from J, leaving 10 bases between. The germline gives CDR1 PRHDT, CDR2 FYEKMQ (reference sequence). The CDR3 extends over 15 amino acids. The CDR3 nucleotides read TGTGCCAGCAGCTTAGCGGGGGGCTTTAACTATGGCTACACCTTC. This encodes CASSLAGGFNYGYTF.

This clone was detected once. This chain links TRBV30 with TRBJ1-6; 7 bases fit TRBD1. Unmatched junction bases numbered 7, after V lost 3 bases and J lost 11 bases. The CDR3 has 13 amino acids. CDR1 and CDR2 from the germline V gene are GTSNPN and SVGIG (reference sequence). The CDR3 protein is CAWRDRLRAPLHF. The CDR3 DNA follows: TGTGCCTGGAGGGACAGGCTAAGGGCACCCCTCCACTTT.

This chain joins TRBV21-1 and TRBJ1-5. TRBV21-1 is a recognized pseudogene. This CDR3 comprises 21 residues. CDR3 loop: CASSMGGLGIHRFGSNQPQHF. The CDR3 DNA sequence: TGTGCCAGCAGCATGGGAGGTTTGGGGATTCATAGGTTTGGTAGCAATCAGCCCCAGCATTTT.

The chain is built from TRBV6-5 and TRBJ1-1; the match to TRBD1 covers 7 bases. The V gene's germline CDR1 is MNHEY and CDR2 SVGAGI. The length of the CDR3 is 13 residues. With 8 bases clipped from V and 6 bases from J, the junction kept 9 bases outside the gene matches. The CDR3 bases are TGTGCCAGCTGCGATAGGGGGCTGGCTGAAGCTTTCTTT. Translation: CASCDRGLAEAFF.

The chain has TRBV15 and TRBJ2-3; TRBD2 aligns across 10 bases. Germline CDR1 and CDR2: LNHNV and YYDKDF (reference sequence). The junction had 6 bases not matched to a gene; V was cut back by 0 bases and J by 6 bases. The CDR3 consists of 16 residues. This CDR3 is CATSRDKRGGVDTQYF. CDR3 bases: TGTGCCACCAGCAGAGATAAGCGGGGGGGAGTCGATACGCAGTATTTT.

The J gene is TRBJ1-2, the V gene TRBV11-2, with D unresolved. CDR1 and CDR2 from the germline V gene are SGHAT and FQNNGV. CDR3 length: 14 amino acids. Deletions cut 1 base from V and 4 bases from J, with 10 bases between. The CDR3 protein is CASSLGPEGYGYTF. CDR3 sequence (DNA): TGTGCCAGCAGCTTAGGACCGGAGGGCTATGGCTACACCTTC. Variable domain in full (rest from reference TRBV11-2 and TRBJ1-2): EAGVAQSPRYKIIEKRQSVAFWCNPISGHATLYWYQQILGQGPKLLIQFQNNGVVDDSQLPKDRFSAERLKGVDSTLKIQPAKLEDSAVYLCASSLGPEGYGYTFGSGTRLTVV.

The CDR3 region is CASSFSGGAHNEQFF. For the CDR3, the DNA is TGTGCCAGCAGCTTTAGCGGGGGGGCACACAATGAGCAGTTCTTC. This rearrangement joins TRBV7-3 to TRBJ2-1, with 11 bases aligning to TRBD2. CDR3 length: 15 amino acids. V trimming: 3 bases; J trimming: 5 bases; junction bases outside the gene matches: 3. Germline V CDR1 and CDR2: SGHTA, FQGTGA.

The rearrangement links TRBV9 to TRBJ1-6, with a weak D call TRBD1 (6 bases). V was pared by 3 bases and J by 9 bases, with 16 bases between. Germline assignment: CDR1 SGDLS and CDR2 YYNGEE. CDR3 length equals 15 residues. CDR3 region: CASSGVSGVGSPLHF. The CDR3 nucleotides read TGTGCCAGCAGCGGCGTATCAGGGGTAGGTTCACCCCTCCACTTT. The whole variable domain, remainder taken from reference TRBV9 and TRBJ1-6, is DSGVTQTPKHLITATGQRVTLRCSPRSGDLSVYWYQQSLDQGLQFLIQYYNGEERAKGNILERFSAQQFPDLHSELNLSSLELGDSALYFCASSGVSGVGSPLHFGNGTRLTVT.

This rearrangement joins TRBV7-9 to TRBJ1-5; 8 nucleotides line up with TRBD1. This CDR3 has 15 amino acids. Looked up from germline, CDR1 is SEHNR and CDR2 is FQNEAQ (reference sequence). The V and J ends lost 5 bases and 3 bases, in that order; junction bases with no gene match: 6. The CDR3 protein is CASSQGTGYNQPQHF. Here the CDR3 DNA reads TGTGCCAGCAGCCAAGGGACAGGCTACAATCAGCCCCAGCATTTT.

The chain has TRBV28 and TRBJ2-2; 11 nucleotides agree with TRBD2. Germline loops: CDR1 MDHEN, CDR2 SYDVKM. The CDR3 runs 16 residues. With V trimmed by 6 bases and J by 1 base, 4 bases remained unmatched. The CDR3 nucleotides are TGTGCCAGCAGGACCCTAGCGGGGGGGAACACCGGGGAGCTGTTTTTT. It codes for CASRTLAGGNTGELFF.

The CDR3 nucleotides read TGTGCCAGCAGTCCCCGCTCGGCAGGCGGGGGCTACACCTTC. Its translation: CASSPRSAGGGYTF. V gene TRBV27 combines with J gene TRBJ1-2, with D unclear. With 5 bases removed from V and 8 bases from J, the gap between germline ends came to 18 bases. Germline V gives CDR1 MNHEY, CDR2 SMNVEV (reference sequence). The CDR3 loop spans 14 amino acids.

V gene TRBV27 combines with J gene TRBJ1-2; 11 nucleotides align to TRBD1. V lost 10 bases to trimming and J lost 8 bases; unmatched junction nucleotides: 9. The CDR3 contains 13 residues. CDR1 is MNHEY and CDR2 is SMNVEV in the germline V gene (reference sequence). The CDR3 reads CATWTGGAGGYTF. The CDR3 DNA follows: TGTGCCACCTGGACAGGGGGCGCGGGCGGCTACACCTTC.

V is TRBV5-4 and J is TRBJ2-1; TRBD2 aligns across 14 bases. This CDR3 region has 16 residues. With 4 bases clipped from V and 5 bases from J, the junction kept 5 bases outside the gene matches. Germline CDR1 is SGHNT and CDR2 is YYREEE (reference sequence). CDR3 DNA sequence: TGTGCCAGCAGCGTTAGACTAGCGGGGGGGAACAATGAGCAGTTCTTC. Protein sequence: CASSVRLAGGNNEQFF.

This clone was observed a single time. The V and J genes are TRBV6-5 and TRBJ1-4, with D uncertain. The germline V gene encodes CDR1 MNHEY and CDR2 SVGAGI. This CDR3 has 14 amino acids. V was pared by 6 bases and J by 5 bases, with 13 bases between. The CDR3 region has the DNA TGTGCCAGCAGCCGCTGGAGATTAAATGAAAAACTGTTTTTT. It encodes CASSRWRLNEKLFF.

CDR3 loop: CASSPAGTGVGYTF. The CDR3 DNA sequence: TGTGCCAGCAGCCCTGCGGGGACAGGGGTTGGCTACACCTTC. The rearrangement links TRBV9 to TRBJ1-2; TRBD1 agrees at 10 bases. The CDR3 has 14 amino acids. CDR1 and CDR2 (germline): SGDLS, YYNGEE. V was pared by 4 bases and J by 7 bases, with 7 bases of the junction left unmatched.

The CDR3 DNA is TGTGCCAGTAGTATACACACTAGCGGTCTAAATGAGCAGTTCTTC. Protein sequence: CASSIHTSGLNEQFF. This chain connects TRBV19 to TRBJ2-1; 8 bases agree with TRBD2. With 2 bases clipped from V and 7 bases from J, the junction kept 7 bases outside the gene matches. Looked up from germline, CDR1 is LNHDA and CDR2 is SQIVND (reference sequence). The CDR3 totals 15 residues.

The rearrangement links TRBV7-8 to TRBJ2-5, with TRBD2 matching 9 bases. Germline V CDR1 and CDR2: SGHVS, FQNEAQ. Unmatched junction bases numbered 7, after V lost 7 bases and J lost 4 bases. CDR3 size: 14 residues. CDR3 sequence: CASNPGLASETQYF. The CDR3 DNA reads TGTGCCAGCAACCCGGGACTAGCCTCAGAGACCCAGTACTTC.

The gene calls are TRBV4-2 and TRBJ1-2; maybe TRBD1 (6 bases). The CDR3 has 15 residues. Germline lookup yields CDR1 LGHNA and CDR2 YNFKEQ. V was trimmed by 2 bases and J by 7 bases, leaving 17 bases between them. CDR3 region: CASSQRTGREGGYTF. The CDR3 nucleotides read TGTGCCAGCAGCCAACGTACAGGGAGAGAGGGTGGCTACACCTTC.

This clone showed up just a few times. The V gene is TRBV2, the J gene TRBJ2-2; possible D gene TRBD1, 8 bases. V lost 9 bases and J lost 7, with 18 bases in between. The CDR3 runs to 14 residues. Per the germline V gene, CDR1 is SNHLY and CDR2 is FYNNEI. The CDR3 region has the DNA TGTGCCAGTAAGGCACAGGGGGGGAACGGGGAGCTGTTTTTT. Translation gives CASKAQGGNGELFF.

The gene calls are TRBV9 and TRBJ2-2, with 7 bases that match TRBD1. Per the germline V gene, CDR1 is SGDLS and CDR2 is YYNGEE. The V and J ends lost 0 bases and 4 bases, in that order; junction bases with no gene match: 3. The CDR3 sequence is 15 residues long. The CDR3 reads CASSVASGGTGELFF. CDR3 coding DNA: TGTGCCAGCAGCGTAGCATCAGGGGGCACCGGGGAGCTGTTTTTT.

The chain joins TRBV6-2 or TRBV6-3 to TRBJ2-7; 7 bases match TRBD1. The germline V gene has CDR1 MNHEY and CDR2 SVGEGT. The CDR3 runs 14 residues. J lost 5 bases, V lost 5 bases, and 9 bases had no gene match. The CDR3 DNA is TGTGCCAGCAGTCTACGACAGGGAACCCACGAGCAGTACTTC. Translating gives CASSLRQGTHEQYF.

The CDR3 is CASSLGSGIFNEQFF. CDR3 sequence (DNA): TGTGCCAGCAGCTTAGGCAGCGGAATCTTCAATGAGCAGTTCTTC. The V gene is TRBV7-2, the J gene TRBJ2-1; possible D gene TRBD2, 5 bases. The CDR3 runs to 15 residues. The germline V gene has CDR1 SGHTA and CDR2 FQGNSA. With 1 base removed from V and 6 bases from J, the gap between germline ends came to 13 bases.